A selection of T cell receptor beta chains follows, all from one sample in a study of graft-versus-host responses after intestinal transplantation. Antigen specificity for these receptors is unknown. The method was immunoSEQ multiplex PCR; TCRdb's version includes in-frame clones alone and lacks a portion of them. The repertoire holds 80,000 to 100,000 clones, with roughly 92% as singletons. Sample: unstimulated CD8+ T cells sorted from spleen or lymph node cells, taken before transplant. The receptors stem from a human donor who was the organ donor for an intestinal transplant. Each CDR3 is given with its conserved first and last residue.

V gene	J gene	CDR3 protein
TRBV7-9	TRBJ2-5	CASSLGASGGAEEETQYF
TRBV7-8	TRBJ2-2	CASSSRGTPFRLKHTGELFF
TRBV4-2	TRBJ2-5	CASSQVLAGQETQYF
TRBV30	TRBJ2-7	CAWRAQASGGTFYEQYF
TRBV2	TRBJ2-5	CASSKEGLARKTQYF
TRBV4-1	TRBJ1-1	CASSHRGQGDTEAFF
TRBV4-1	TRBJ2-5	CASSQVQGQEQETQYF
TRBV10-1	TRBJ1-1	CASAGSGSREAFF
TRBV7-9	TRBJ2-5	CASSLLETQYF
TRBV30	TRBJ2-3	CACAGGPTDTQYF
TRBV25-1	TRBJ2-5	CASSENRDQETQYF
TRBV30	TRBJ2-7	CAWQNSAYEQYF
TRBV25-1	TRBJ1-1	CASSEYPGLYTEAFF
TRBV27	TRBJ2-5	CASQGQGSEAQYF
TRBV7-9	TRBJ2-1	CASSSYERSNEQFF
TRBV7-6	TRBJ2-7	CASSLGGGTSGRYEQYF
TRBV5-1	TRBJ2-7	CASSAADTYEQYF
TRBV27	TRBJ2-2	CASSPVSGFTGELFF
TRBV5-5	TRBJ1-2	CASSLEQQYYGYTF
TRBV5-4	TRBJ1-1	CASSLNRQGGVTEAFF
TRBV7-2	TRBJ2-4	CASSFGLKNIQYF
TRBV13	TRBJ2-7	CASSLGRVGSGEQYF
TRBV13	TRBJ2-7	CASSSVLGQDYEQYF
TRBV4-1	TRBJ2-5	CASSHLLAGGSETQYF
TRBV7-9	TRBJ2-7	CASSPTSGGFYEQYF
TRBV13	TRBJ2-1	CASSSAGTSGGGRSYNEQFF